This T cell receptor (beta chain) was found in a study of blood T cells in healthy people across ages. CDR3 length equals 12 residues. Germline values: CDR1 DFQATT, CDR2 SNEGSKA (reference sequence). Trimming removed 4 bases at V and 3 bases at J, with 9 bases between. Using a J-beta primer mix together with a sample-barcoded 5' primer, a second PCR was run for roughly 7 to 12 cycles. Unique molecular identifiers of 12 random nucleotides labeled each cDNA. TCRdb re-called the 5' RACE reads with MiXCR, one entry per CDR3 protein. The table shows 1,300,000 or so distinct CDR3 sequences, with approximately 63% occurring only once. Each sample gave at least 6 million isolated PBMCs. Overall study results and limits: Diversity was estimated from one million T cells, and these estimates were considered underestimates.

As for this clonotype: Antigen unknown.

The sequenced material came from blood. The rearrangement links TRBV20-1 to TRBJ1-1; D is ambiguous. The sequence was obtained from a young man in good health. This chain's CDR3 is CSAIGLDTEAFF. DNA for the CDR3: TGCAGTGCTATTGGACTGGACACTGAAGCTTTCTTT.